The clone carrying this T cell receptor (beta chain) was seen a handful of times. Its matching antigen is unknown. These data originate in a study of T cell repertoires in cytomegalovirus infection. As for the study in general: Newly reported HLA-C-restricted and thoroughly characterized HLA-B-restricted CMV epitopes were employed. Public signatures in TCR beta pointed to CMV infection and matching HLA type.

Germline CDR1 is SGHTA and CDR2 is FQGNSA. V lost 5 bases and J lost 2, with 16 bases in between. The CDR3 contains 16 residues. TCRdb reprocessed the reads via MiXCR and lists one record per CDR3 protein. The table has around 430,000 distinct CDR3 sequences, under 55% seen once. Study observations and caveats: Summed public TCR beta family frequency identified CMV carriers bearing the relevant HLA. Ex vivo responses were dominated by HLA-C-restricted CMV-specific TCR beta clonotypes.

This sequence joins TRBV7-2 and TRBJ2-1; maybe TRBD2 (6 bases). The sequence was collected from a human donor in good health (CMV status not recorded). Some clones in this sample may be carry-over from other donors' samples. Sequences were derived from cultured PBMCs, sampled from culture after CMV antigen stimulation. DNA for the CDR3: TGTGCCAGCAGCCCTTCCGGTTGGGAGGCCTACAATGAGCAGTTCTTC. Residues: CASSPSGWEAYNEQFF.